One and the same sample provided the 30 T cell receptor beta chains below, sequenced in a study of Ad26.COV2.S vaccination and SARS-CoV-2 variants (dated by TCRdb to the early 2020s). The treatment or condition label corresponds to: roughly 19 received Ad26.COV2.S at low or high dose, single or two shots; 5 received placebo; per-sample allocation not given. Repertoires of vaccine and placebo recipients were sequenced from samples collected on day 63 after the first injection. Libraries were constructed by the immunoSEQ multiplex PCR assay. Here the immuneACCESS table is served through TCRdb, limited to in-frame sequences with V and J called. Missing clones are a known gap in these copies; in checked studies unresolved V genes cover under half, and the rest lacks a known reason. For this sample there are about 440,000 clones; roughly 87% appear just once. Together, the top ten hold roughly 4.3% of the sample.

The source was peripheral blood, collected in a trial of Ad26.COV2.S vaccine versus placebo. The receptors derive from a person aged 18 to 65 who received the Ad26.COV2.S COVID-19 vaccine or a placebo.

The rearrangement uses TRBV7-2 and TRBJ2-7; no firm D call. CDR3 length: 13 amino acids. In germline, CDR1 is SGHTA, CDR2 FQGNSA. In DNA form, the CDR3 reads TGTGCTACCGCGATGGCATTCTCCTACGAGCAGTACTTC. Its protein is CATAMAFSYEQYF.

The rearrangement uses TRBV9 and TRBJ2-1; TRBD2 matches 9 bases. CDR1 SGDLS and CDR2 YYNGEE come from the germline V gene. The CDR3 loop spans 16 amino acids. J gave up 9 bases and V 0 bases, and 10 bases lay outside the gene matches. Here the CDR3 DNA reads TGTGCCAGCAGCGTAGCTACAATAGCGGGAGAGAGTGAGCAGTTCTTC. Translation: CASSVATIAGESEQFF.

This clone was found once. The CDR3: CATSEGGRLESDTQYF. The DNA of the CDR3 is TGTGCCACCAGTGAGGGTGGAAGACTGGAATCAGATACGCAGTATTTT. This chain uses TRBV24-1 with TRBJ2-3, with D uncertain. Germline V gene sequence: CDR1 KGHDR, CDR2 SFDVKD. Trimming pared 4 bases from V and 4 bases from J, leaving 17 bases between. CDR3 length: 16 amino acids.

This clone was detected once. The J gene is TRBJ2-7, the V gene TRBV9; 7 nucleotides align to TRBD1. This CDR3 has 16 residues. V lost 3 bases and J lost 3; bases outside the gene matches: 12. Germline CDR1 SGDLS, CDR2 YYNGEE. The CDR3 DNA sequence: TGTGCCAGCAGCGAGAGCCCGGGACAGCTAGACTACGAGCAGTACTTC. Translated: CASSESPGQLDYEQYF.

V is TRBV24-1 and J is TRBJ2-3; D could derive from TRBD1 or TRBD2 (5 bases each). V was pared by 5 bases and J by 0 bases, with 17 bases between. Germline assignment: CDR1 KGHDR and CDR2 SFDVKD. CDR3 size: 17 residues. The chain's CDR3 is CATSGRPGPSSTDTQYF. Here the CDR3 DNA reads TGTGCCACCAGTGGTAGACCGGGACCGAGTAGCACAGATACGCAGTATTTT.

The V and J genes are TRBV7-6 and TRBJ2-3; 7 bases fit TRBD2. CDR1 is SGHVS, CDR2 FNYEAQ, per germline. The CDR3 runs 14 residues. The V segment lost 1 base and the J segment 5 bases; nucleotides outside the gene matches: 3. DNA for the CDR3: TGTGCCAGCAGCTTAGGGGACTACCGAGATACGCAGTATTTT. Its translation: CASSLGDYRDTQYF.

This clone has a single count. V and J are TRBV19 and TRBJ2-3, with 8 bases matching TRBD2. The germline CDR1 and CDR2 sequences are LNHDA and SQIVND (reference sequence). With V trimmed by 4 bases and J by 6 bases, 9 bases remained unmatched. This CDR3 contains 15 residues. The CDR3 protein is CASSKTSGLGDTQYF. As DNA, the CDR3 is TGTGCCAGTAGTAAAACTAGCGGACTCGGGGATACGCAGTATTTT.

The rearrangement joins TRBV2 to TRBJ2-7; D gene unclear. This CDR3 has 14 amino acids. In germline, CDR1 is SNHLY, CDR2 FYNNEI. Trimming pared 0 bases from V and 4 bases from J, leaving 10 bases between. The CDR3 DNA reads TGTGCCAGCAGTGAAGCGGCAGGATCGTACGAGCAGTACTTC. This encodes CASSEAAGSYEQYF.

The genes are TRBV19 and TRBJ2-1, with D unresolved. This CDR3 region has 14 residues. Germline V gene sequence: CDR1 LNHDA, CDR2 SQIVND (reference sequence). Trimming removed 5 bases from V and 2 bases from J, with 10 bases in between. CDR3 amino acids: CASSSVSTYNEQFF. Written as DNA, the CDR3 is TGTGCCAGTAGTTCTGTCTCGACCTACAATGAGCAGTTCTTC.

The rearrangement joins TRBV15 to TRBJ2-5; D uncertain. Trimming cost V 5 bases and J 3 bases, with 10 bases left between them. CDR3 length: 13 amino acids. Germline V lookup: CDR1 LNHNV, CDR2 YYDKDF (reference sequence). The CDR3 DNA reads TGTGCCACCAGCCTCCGGCAGAAAGAGACCCAGTACTTC. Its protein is CATSLRQKETQYF.

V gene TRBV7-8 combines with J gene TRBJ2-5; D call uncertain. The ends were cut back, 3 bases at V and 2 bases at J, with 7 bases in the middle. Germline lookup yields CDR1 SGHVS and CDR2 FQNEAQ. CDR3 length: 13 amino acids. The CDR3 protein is CASSLGRQETQYF. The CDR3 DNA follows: TGTGCCAGCAGCTTGGGTCGGCAAGAGACCCAGTACTTC.

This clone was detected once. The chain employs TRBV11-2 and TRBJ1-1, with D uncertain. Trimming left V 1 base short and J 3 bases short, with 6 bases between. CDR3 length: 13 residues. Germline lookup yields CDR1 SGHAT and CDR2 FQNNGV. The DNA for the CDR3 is TGTGCCAGCAGCTTAGTACGGGACACTGAAGCTTTCTTT. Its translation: CASSLVRDTEAFF.

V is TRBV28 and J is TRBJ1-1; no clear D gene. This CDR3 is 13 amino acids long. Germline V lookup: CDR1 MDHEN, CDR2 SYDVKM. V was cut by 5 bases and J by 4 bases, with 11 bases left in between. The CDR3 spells CASSDYGFTEAFF. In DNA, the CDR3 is TGTGCCAGCAGTGACTATGGGTTCACTGAAGCTTTCTTT.

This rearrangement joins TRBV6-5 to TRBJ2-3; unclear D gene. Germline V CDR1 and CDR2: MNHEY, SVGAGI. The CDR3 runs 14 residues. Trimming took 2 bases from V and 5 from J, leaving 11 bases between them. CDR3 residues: CASSYEGELDTQYF. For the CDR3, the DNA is TGTGCCAGCAGTTACGAAGGAGAGCTAGATACGCAGTATTTT.

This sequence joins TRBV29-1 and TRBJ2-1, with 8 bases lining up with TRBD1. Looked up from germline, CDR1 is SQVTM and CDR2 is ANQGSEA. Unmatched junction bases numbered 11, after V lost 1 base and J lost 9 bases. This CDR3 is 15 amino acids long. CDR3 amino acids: CSVEGAGRGQGEQFF. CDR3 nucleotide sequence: TGCAGCGTTGAAGGGGCCGGCAGGGGGCAAGGTGAGCAGTTCTTC.

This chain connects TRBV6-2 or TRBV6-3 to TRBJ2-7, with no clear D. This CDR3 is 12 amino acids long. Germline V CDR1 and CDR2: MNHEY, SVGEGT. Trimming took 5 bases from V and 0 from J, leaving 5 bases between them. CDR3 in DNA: TGTGCCAGCAGTCAAAGCTCCTACGAGCAGTACTTC. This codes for CASSQSSYEQYF.

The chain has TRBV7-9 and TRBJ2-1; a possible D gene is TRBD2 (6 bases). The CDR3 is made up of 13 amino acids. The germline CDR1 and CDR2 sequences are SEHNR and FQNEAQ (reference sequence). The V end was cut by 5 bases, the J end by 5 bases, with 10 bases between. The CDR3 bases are TGTGCCAGCAGCAGGATAGCGGACAATGAGCAGTTCTTC. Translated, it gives CASSRIADNEQFF.

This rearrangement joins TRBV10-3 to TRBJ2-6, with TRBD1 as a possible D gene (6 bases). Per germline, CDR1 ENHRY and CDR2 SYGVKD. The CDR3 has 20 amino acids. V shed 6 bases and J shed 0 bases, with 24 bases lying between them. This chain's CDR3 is CAIRDGQTNRFISGANVLTF. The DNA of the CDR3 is TGTGCCATCAGGGATGGACAGACCAACAGATTTATCTCTGGGGCCAACGTCCTGACTTTC.

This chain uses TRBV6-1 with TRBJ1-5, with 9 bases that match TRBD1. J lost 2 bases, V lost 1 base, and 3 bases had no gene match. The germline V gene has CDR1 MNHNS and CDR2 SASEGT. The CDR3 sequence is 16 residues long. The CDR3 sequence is CASSEGTGVGNQPQHF. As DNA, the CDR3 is TGTGCCAGCAGTGAAGGGACAGGGGTTGGCAATCAGCCCCAGCATTTT.

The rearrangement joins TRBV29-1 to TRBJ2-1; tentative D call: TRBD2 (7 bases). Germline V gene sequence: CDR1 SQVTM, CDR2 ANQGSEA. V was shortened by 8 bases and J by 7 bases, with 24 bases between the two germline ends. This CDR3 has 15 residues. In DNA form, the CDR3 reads TGCAGCAGCAAAATAGGGGGAGGGCCCAATAATGAGCAGTTCTTC. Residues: CSSKIGGGPNNEQFF.

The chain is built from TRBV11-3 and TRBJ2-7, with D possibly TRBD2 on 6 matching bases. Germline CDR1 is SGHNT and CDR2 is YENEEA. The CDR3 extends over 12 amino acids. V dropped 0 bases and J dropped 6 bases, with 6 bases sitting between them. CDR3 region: CASSLEGGEQYF. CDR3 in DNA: TGTGCCAGCAGCTTAGAGGGAGGCGAGCAGTACTTC.

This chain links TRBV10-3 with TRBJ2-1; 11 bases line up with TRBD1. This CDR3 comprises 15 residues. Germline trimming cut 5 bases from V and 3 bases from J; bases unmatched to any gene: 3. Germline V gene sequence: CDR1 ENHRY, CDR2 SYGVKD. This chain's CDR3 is CAISSDRGLYNEQFF. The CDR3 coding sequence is TGTGCCATCAGTTCGGACAGGGGGCTCTACAATGAGCAGTTCTTC.

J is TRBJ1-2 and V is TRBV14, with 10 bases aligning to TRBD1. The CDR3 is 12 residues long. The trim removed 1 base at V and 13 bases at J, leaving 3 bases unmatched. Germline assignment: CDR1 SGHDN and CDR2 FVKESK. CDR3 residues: CASSQGRDRGTF. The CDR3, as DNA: TGTGCCAGCAGCCAAGGGCGGGACAGGGGCACCTTC.

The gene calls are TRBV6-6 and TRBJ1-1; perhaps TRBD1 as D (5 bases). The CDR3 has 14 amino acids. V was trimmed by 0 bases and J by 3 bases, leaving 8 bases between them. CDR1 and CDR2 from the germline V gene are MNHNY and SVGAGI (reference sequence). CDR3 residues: CASSYSGRDTEAFF. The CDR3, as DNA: TGTGCCAGCAGTTACTCGGGCAGGGACACTGAAGCTTTCTTT.

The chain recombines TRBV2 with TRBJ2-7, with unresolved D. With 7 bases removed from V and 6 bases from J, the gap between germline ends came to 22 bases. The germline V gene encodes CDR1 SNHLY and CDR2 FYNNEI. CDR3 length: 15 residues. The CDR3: CASIVPRTKGSEQYF. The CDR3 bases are TGTGCCAGCATCGTGCCCCGGACGAAGGGCAGCGAGCAGTACTTC.

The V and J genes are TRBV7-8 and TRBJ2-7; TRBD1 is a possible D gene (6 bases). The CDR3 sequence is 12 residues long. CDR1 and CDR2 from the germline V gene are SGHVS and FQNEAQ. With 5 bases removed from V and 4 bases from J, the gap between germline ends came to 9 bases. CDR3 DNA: TGTGCCAGCAGCCCAGACAGGTACGAGCAGTACTTC. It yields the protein CASSPDRYEQYF.

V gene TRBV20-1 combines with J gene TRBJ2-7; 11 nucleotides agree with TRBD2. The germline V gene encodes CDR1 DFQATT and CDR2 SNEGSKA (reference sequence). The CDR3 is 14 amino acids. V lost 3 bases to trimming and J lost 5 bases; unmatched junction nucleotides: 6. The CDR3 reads CSASKTSGTNEQYF. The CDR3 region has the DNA TGCAGTGCTAGTAAGACTAGCGGGACTAACGAGCAGTACTTC.

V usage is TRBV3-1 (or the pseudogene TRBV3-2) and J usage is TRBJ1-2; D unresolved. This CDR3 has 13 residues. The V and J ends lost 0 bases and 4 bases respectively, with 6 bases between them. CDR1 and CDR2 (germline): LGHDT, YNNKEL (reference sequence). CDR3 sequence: CASSQEVGYGYTF. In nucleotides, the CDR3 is TGTGCCAGCAGCCAAGAAGTTGGCTATGGCTACACCTTC.

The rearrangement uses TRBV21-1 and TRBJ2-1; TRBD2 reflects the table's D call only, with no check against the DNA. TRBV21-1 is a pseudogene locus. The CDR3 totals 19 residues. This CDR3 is CASSPGNRGTSGNYNEQFF. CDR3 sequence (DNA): TGTGCCAGCAGCCCGGGTAATCGGGGGACTAGCGGGAACTACAATGAGCAGTTCTTC.

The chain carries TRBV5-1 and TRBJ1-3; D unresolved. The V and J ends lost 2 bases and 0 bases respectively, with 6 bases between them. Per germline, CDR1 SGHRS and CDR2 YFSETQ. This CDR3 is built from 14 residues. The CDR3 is CASSLPGSGNTIYF. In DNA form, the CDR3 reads TGCGCCAGCAGCTTACCGGGCTCTGGAAACACCATATATTTT.